This T cell receptor beta chain was found in a study of blood T cell repertoires in COVID-19. The CDR3 contains 11 residues. Trimming stripped 3 bases from V and 14 bases from J, with 8 bases between. Under the authors' procedure: Counts of nucleated cells, estimated from reference gene primer amplification, were obtained. Libraries were prepared by immunoSEQ multiplex PCR; TCRdb keeps only in-frame clonotypes and omits some of them. D and trimming were read from the DNA, whereas the V and J calls and clone size are those reported in that table. The sample yields 110,000 or so clones, 85% seen once. Sequencing input: peripheral blood. This sequence originates from a woman in her fifties or sixties with COVID-19, enrolled during active disease. The V call is TRBV12-3 or TRBV12-4, the J call TRBJ1-6; D not resolved. CDR3 region: CASSFEQTLHF. As DNA, the CDR3 is TGTGCCAGCAGTTTCGAGCAAACCCTCCACTTT.